Sequencing of this T cell receptor beta chain was carried out in a study of PD-L1 blockade in urothelial cancer. Whole-study context: Intravenous atezolizumab, 1,200 mg every 3 weeks, was begun by patients in the mid-2010s. Samples came from 3 weeks, at the second dose, and 6 weeks into treatment. Median T cell yield from blood was 141,255.

The assay was immunoSEQ multiplex PCR, and TCRdb's table has in-frame clones only and misses some. The sample consists of around 120,000 clones, around 82% of them appearing once. CDR1 is SGHVS, CDR2 FNYEAQ, per germline. V was clipped by 5 bases and J by 7 bases; unmatched bases: 11. The CDR3 covers 16 residues. Sequencing was performed on PBMCs, taken around atezolizumab (anti-PD-L1) treatment. The clonotype was recovered from a man in his forties or fifties with urothelial cancer. V is TRBV7-6 and J is TRBJ2-1, with TRBD1 matching 10 bases. CDR3 region: CASSATGTGVRNEQFF. The CDR3 DNA reads TGTGCCAGCAGCGCCACCGGGACAGGGGTGAGGAATGAGCAGTTCTTC.